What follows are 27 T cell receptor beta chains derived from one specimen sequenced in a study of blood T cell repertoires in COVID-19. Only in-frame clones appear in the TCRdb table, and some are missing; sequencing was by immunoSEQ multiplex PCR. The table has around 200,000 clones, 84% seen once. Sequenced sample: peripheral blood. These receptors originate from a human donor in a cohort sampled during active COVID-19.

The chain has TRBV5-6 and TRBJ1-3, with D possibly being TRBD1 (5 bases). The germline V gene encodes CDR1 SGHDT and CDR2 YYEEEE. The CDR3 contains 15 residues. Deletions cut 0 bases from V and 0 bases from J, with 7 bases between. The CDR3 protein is CASSLAQASGNTIYF. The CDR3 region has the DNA TGTGCCAGCAGCTTGGCACAGGCCTCTGGAAACACCATATATTTT.

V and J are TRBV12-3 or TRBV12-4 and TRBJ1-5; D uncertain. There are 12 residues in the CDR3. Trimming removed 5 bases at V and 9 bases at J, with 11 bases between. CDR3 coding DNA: TGTGCCAGCAGTCCCGGTGGGCCGCCCCAGCATTTT. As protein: CASSPGGPPQHF.

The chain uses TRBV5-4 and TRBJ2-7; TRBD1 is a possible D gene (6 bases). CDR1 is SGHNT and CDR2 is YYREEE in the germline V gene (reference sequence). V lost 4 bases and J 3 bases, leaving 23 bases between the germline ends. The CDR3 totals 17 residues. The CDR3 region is CASSLGSSTGSNYEQYF. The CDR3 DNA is TGTGCCAGCAGCCTGGGGTCTTCAACAGGGTCGAACTACGAGCAGTACTTC.

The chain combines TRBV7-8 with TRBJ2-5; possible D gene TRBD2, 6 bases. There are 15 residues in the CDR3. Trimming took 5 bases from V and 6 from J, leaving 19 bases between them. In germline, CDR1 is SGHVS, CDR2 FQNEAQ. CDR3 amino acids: CASSPRLEPQKTQYF. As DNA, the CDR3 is TGTGCCAGCAGCCCCCGACTAGAGCCTCAAAAGACCCAGTACTTC. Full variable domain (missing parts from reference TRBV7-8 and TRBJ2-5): GAGVSQSPRYKVAKRGQDVALRCDPISGHVSLFWYQQALGQGPEFLTYFQNEAQLDKSGLPSDRFFAERPEGSVSTLKIQRTQQEDSAVYLCASSPRLEPQKTQYFGPGTRLLVL.

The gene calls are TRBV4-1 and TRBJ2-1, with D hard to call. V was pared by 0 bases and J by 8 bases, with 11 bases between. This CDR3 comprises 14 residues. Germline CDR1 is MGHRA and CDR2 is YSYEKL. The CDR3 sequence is CASSQDGESDEQFF. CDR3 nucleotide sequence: TGCGCCAGCAGCCAAGACGGCGAGAGCGATGAGCAGTTCTTC.

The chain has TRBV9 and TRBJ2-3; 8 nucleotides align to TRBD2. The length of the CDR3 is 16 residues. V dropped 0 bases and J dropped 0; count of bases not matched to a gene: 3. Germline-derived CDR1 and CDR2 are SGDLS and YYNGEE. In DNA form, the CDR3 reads TGTGCCAGCAGCGTAGAATTAGCGGGGAGCACAGATACGCAGTATTTT. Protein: CASSVELAGSTDTQYF.

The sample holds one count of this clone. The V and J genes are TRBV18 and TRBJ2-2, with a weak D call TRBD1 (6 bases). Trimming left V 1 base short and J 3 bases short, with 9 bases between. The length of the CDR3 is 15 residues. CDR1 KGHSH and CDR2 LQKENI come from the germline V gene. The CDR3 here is CASSPLNRDTGELFF. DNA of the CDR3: TGTGCCAGCTCACCACTAAACAGGGACACCGGGGAGCTGTTTTTT.

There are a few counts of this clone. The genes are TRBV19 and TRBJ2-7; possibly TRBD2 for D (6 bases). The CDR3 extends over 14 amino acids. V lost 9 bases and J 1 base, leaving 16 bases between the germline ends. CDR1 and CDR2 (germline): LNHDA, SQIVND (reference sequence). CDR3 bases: TGTGCCAGCCAAGTAGGGGCGGGGTCCTACGAGCAGTACTTC. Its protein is CASQVGAGSYEQYF.

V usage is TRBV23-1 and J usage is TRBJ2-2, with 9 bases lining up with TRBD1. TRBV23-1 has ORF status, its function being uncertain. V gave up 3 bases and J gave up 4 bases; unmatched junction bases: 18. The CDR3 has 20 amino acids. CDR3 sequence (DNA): TGCGCCAGCAGTCAGCTAGCCTTTATACAGGGGGCATTAAGCACCGGGGAGCTGTTTTTT. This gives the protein CASSQLAFIQGALSTGELFF.

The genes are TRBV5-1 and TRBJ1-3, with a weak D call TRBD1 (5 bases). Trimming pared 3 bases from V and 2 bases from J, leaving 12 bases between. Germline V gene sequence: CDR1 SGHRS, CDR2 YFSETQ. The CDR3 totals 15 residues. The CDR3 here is CASSSLPGTGNTIYF. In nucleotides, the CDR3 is TGCGCCAGCAGCTCCCTTCCAGGGACTGGAAACACCATATATTTT.

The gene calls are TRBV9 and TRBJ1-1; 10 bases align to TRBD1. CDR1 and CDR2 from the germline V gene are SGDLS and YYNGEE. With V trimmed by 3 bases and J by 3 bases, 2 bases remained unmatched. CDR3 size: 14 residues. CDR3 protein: CASSETGGHTEAFF. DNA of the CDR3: TGTGCCAGCAGCGAGACAGGGGGCCACACTGAAGCTTTCTTT.

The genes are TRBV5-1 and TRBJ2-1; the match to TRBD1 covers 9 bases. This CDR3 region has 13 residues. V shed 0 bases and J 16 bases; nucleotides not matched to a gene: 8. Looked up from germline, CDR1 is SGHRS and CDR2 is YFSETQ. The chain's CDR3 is CASSLEGQGLQFF. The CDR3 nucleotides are TGCGCCAGCAGCTTGGAGGGACAGGGTCTACAATTCTTC.

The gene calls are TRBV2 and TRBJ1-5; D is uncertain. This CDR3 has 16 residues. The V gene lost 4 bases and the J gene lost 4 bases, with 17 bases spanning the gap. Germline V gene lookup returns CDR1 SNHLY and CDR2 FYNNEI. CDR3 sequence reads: CASSVSGRRVNQPQHF. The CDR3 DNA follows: TGTGCCAGCAGTGTTAGTGGCCGGCGGGTTAATCAGCCCCAGCATTTT.

The CDR3 bases are TGTGCCACCAGCAAAAACCACGGGACAGGGGACGAAAAACTGTTTTTT. Translation gives CATSKNHGTGDEKLFF. The chain couples TRBV15 to TRBJ1-4; TRBD1 aligns across 10 bases. Trimming took 4 bases from V and 8 from J; bases not matched to a gene: 10. Germline V lookup: CDR1 LNHNV, CDR2 YYDKDF (reference sequence). The CDR3 is 16 residues long.

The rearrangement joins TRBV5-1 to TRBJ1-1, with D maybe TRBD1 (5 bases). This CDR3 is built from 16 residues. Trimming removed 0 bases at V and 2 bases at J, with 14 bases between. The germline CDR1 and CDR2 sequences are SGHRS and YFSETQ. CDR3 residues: CASSLAGPNVNTEAFF. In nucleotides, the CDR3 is TGCGCCAGCAGCTTGGCAGGGCCCAACGTTAACACTGAAGCTTTCTTT. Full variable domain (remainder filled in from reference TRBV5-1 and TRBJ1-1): KAGVTQTPRYLIKTRGQQVTLSCSPISGHRSVSWYQQTPGQGLQFLFEYFSETQRNKGNFPGRFSGRQFSNSRSEMNVSTLELGDSALYLCASSLAGPNVNTEAFFGQGTRLTVV.

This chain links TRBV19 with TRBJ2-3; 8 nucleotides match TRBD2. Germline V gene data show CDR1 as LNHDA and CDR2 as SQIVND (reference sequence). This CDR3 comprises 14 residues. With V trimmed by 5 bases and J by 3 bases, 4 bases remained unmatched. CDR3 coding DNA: TGTGCCAGTAGTGAAGGACTAGCAACAGATACGCAGTATTTT. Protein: CASSEGLATDTQYF.

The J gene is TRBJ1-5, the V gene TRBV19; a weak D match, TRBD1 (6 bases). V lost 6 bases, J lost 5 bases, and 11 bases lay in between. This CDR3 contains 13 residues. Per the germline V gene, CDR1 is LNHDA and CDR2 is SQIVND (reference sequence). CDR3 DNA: TGTGCCAGTAGCGACAGGTTGGATCAGCCCCAGCATTTT. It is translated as CASSDRLDQPQHF. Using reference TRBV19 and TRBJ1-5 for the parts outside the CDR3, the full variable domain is DGGITQSPKYLFRKEGQNVTLSCEQNLNHDAMYWYRQDPGQGLRLIYYSQIVNDFQKGDIAEGYSVSREKKESFPLTVTSAQKNPTAFYLCASSDRLDQPQHFGDGTRLSIL.

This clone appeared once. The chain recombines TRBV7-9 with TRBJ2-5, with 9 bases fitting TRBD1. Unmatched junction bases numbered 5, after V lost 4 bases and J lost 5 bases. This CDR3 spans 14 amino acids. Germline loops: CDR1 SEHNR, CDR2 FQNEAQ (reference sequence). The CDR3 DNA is TGTGCCAGCAGCTCACAGGGGGCTGGGGAGACCCAGTACTTC. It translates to CASSSQGAGETQYF.

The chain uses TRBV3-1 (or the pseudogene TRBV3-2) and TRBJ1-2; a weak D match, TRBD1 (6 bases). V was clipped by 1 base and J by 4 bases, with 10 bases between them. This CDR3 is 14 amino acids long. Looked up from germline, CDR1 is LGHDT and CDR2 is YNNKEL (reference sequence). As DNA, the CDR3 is TGTGCCAGCAGCCAAGGCAGGGGTGGCTATGGCTACACCTTC. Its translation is CASSQGRGGYGYTF.

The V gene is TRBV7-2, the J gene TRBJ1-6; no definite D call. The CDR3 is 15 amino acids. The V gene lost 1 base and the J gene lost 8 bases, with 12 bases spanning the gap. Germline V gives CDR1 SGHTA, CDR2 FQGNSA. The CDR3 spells CASSLGPYSHSPLHF. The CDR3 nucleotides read TGTGCCAGCAGCTTAGGGCCTTATTCGCATTCACCCCTCCACTTT.

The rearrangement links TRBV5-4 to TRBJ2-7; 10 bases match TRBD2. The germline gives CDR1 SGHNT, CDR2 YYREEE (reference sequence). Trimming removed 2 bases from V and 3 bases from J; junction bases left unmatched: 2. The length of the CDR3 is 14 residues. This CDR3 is CASSFGTSVYEQYF. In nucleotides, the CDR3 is TGTGCCAGCAGCTTCGGGACTAGCGTCTACGAGCAGTACTTC.

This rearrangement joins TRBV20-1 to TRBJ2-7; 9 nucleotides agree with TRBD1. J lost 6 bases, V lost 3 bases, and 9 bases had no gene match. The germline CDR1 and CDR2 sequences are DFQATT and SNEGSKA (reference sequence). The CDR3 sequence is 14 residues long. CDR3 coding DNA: TGCAGTGCTAGTAGGACAGGGGACCCATCCGAGCAGTACTTC. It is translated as CSASRTGDPSEQYF.

The chain's CDR3 is CASSRRGQPQHF. DNA for the CDR3: TGTGCCAGCTCACGCAGGGGACAGCCCCAGCATTTT. This chain connects TRBV18 to TRBJ1-5; TRBD1 might be the D (6 bases). Germline values: CDR1 KGHSH, CDR2 LQKENI. The CDR3 has 12 amino acids. Trimming pared 4 bases from V and 7 bases from J, leaving 8 bases between.

The CDR3, as DNA: TGTGCCAGCAGTGAATGGGGGGGCACTGAAGCTTTCTTT. Translating it yields CASSEWGGTEAFF. The chain is built from TRBV6-1 and TRBJ1-1; D may be TRBD1 (5 bases). The CDR3 runs to 13 residues. Trimming pared 2 bases from V and 4 bases from J, leaving 8 bases between. Germline CDR1 and CDR2: MNHNS and SASEGT.

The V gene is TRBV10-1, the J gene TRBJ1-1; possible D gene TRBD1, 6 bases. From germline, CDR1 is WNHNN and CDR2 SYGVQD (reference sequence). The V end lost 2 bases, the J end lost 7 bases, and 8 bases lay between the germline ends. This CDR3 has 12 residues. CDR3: CASSERGGEAFF. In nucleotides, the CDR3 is TGCGCCAGCAGTGAGAGGGGGGGTGAAGCTTTCTTT.

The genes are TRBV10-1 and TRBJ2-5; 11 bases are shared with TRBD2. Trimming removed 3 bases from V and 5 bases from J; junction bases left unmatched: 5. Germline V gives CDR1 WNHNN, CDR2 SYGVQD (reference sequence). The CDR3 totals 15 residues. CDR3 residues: CASSDSSGGLETQYF. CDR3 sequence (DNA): TGCGCCAGCAGTGACTCTAGCGGGGGGTTGGAGACCCAGTACTTC.

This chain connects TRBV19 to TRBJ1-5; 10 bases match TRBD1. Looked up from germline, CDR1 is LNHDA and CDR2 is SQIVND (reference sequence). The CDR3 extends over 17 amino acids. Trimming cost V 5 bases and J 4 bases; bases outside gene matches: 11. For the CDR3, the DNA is TGTGCCAGTAGTGTATTCCGGGACAGGGGACAAAATCAGCCCCAGCATTTT. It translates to CASSVFRDRGQNQPQHF.